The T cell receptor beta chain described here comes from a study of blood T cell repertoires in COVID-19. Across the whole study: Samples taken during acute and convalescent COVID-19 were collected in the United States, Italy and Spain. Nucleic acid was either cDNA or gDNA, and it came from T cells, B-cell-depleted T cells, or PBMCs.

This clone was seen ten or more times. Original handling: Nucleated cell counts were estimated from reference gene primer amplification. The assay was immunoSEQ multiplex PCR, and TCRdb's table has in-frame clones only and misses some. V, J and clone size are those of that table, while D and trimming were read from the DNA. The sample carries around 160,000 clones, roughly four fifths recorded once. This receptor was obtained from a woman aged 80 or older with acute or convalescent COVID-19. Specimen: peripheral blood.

The chain's CDR3 is CASSMDSDNYGYTF. For the CDR3, the DNA is TGTGCCAGTAGTATGGACAGCGATAACTATGGCTACACCTTC. J is TRBJ1-2 and V is TRBV19; a possible D gene is TRBD1 (6 bases). The ends were cut back, 3 bases at V and 1 base at J, with 9 bases in the middle. The CDR3 length is 14 residues. The germline V gene encodes CDR1 LNHDA and CDR2 SQIVND (reference sequence).